Listed below are T cell receptor beta chains from one sample, sequenced in a study of technical replicates of blood from a few donors. Only in-frame clones appear in the TCRdb table, and some are missing; sequencing was by immunoSEQ multiplex PCR. The table has about 12,000 clones, 90% to 95% seen once; the top ten hold over 5.5%. Specimen: PBMCs. Receptors were obtained from a human donor in good health. Each CDR3 is given with its conserved first and last residue. D genes are given only for firm matches. Clone size is shown for a subset of rows, as once, few, many or a class of expanded clone.

V gene	D gene	J gene	clone size	CDR3 DNA	CDR3 protein
TRBV30	TRBD2	TRBJ2-5	NA	TGTGCCTGGAGTGTGGCACCTCTTATCCTAGCGGGAGGACCGGGGGAGACCCAGTACTTC	CAWSVAPLILAGGPGETQYF
TRBV5-6	TRBD1	TRBJ1-2	NA	TGTGCCAGCAGCCGAGGGCCAGGGGGCTATGGCTACACCTTC	CASSRGPGGYGYTF
TRBV11-3	NA	TRBJ1-5	NA	TGTGCCAGCAGCTTAGGATGGGGGCGTCAGCCCCAGCATTTT	CASSLGWGRQPQHF
TRBV19	NA	TRBJ1-1	NA	TGTGCCAGCTCCTCAATGCGGGGAACTGAAGCTTTCTTT	CASSSMRGTEAFF
TRBV18	TRBD2	TRBJ2-1	NA	TGTGCCAGCTCACCCCGCTCTAGCGGGAGCACGAGCTCCTACAATGAGCAGTTCTTC	CASSPRSSGSTSSYNEQFF
TRBV4-2	NA	TRBJ1-2	NA	TGTGCCAGCAGCCAAGCGGCAGGGGCTAACTATGGCTACACCTTC	CASSQAAGANYGYTF
TRBV5-4	NA	TRBJ1-5	few	TGTGCCAGCAGCTTGATTCTGTATCAGCCCCAGCATTTT	CASSLILYQPQHF
TRBV29-1	NA	TRBJ1-1	NA	TGCAGCGCCGACGGGGAGGGGGGCGCAGGGAGAGAACAAGCTTTCTTT	CSADGEGGAGREQAFF
TRBV15	NA	TRBJ2-5	NA	TGTGCCACCAGCAGAGACGTAGGAGGGGAGACCCAGTACTTC	CATSRDVGGETQYF
TRBV2	TRBD1	TRBJ1-1	NA	TGTGCCAGCAGCGTCGGACAGGGTACGTACATTCGCGGCCAGAACACTGAAGCTTTCTTT	CASSVGQGTYIRGQNTEAFF
TRBV11-1	NA	TRBJ1-1	NA	TGTGCCAGCAGCCTCCGACAGAATTTGATGAACACTGAAGCTTTCTTT	CASSLRQNLMNTEAFF
TRBV27	NA	TRBJ2-7	NA	TGTGCCAGCAGTTTCGGCGGACAGTCTCCCTACGAGCAGTACTTC	CASSFGGQSPYEQYF
TRBV9	TRBD2	TRBJ2-1	NA	TGTGCCAGCAGCCCTAGCGGGACCTCCTACAATGAGCAGTTCTTC	CASSPSGTSYNEQFF
TRBV5-1	NA	TRBJ1-4	NA	TGCGCCAGCAGCTTGGCCGGCACGGGTAATGAAAAACTGTTTTTT	CASSLAGTGNEKLFF
TRBV7-9	TRBD2	TRBJ2-7	NA	TGTGCCAGCAGCTTTAGCGGGAGAGTTACCGAGCAGTACTTC	CASSFSGRVTEQYF
TRBV4-1	NA	TRBJ2-1	NA	TGCGCCAGCAGCCAAGGACTAGAACAGTTCTTC	CASSQGLEQFF
TRBV6-6	NA	TRBJ2-7	NA	TGTGCCAGCAGTTACTCGAACAAATACGAGCAGTACTTC	CASSYSNKYEQYF
TRBV6-1	NA	TRBJ2-7	NA	TGTGCCAGCGGAGATTGGCCCCGCATTGAAAACGAGCAGTACTTC	CASGDWPRIENEQYF
TRBV4-1	TRBD1	TRBJ2-7	NA	TGCGCCAGCAGCCAAGACTACCGGGACAGGGTTCTCGAGCAGTACTTC	CASSQDYRDRVLEQYF
TRBV11-3	TRBD1	TRBJ2-1	NA	TGTGCCAGCAGCCTCTCAGGGGGCCGGAATGAGCAGTTCTTC	CASSLSGGRNEQFF
TRBV6-4	TRBD2	TRBJ2-6	few	TGTGCCAGCAGTGACTCCGGGACTAGCAGCTCTGGGGCCAACGTCCTGACTTTC	CASSDSGTSSSGANVLTF
TRBV5-5	TRBD2	TRBJ2-1	NA	TGTGCCAGCAGCCCGATAGCGGGAGGCTACAATGAGCAGTTCTTC	CASSPIAGGYNEQFF
TRBV7-9	NA	TRBJ2-3	NA	TGTGCCAGCAGCTTACCAGGGGCTAGCACAGATACGCAGTATTTT	CASSLPGASTDTQYF
TRBV7-9	NA	TRBJ1-1	once	TGTGCCAGCAGCCCCTCGGGAGGGACTGAAGCTTTCTTT	CASSPSGGTEAFF
TRBV11-2	NA	TRBJ2-2	once	TGTGCCAGCAGCTTAGTATCGGTCCCCGGGGAGCTGTTTTTT	CASSLVSVPGELFF
TRBV9	NA	TRBJ2-1	NA	TGTGCCAGCAGCGTAGGCTTCGCCCTAGCCTACAATGATGAGCAGTTCTTC	CASSVGFALAYNDEQFF
TRBV4-1	TRBD1	TRBJ1-1	NA	TGCGCCAGCAGCTCCTACAGGGGGCAGGTTCCTGAAGCTTTCTTT	CASSSYRGQVPEAFF
TRBV9	TRBD1	TRBJ2-5	NA	TGTGCCAGCACAAGACAGGGGGCTTGGGAGACCCAGTACTTC	CASTRQGAWETQYF